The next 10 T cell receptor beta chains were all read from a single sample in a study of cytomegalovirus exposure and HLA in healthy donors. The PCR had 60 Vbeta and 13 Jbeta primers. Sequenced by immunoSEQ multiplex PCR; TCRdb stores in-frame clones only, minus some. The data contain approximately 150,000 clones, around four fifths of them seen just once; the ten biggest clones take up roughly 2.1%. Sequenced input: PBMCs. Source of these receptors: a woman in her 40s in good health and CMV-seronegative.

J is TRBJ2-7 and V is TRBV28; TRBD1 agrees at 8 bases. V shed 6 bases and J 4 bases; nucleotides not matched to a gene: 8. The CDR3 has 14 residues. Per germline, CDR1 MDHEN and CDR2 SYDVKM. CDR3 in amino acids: CASRQTGARYEQYF. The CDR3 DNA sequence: TGTGCCAGCAGGCAGACAGGGGCGAGGTACGAGCAGTACTTC.

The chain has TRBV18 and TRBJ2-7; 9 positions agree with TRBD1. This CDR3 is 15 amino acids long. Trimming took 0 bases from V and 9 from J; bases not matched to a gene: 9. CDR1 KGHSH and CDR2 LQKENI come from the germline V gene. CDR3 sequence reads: CASSPPGTGNGVQYF. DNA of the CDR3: TGTGCCAGCTCACCACCAGGGACAGGGAATGGGGTGCAGTACTTC.

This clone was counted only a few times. The chain's CDR3 is CSVLGTGKSRGDTQYF. The DNA of the CDR3 is TGCAGCGTTTTAGGGACTGGCAAAAGTCGGGGAGATACGCAGTATTTT. The chain uses TRBV29-1 and TRBJ2-3; TRBD2 is a possible D gene (6 bases). CDR3 length: 16 amino acids. Germline lookup yields CDR1 SQVTM and CDR2 ANQGSEA. V lost 5 bases and J lost 5, with 23 bases in between.

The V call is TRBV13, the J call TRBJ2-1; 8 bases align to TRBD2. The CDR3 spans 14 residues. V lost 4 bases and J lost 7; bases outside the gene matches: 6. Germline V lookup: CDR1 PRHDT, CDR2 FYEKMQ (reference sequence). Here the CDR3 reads CASSSSGGVNEQFF. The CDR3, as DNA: TGTGCCAGCAGCTCCTCGGGAGGGGTGAATGAGCAGTTCTTC.

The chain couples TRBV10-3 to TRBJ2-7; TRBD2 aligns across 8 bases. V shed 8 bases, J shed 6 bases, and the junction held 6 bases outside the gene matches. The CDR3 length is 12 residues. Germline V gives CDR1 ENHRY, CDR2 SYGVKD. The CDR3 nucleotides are TGTGCCATCGGGCCGGGAGGGGGCGAGCAGTACTTC. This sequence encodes CAIGPGGGEQYF.

The CDR3 reads CASSPTSGTGELFF. CDR3 sequence (DNA): TGTGCCAGCAGCCCAACTAGCGGCACCGGGGAGCTGTTTTTT. The genes are TRBV5-6 and TRBJ2-2; 8 bases map to TRBD2. In germline, CDR1 is SGHDT, CDR2 YYEEEE. The CDR3 runs 14 residues. V gave up 4 bases and J gave up 4 bases; unmatched junction bases: 3.

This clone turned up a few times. The CDR3 nucleotides are TGTGCCAGCAGGCAAACAGTTGAAGCTTTCTTT. It yields the protein CASRQTVEAFF. The chain carries TRBV6-5 and TRBJ1-1; no clear D gene. V was shortened by 6 bases and J by 7 bases, with 9 bases between the two germline ends. The V gene's germline CDR1 is MNHEY and CDR2 SVGAGI. This CDR3 has 11 amino acids.

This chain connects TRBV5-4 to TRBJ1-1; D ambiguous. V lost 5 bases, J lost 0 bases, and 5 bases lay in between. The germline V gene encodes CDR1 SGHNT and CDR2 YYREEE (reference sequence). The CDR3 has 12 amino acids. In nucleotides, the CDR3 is TGTGCCAGCAGGGGCATGAACACTGAAGCTTTCTTT. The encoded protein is CASRGMNTEAFF.

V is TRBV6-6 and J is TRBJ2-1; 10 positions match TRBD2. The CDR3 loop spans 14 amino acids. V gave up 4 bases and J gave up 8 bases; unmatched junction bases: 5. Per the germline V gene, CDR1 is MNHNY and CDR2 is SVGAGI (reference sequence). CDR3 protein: CASSWASGSDEQFF. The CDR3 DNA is TGTGCCAGCAGTTGGGCTAGCGGGAGTGATGAGCAGTTCTTC.

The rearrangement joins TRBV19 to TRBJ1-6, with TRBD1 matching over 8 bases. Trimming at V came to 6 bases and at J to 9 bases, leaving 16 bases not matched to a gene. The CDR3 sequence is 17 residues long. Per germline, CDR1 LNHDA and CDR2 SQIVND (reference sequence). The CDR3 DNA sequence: TGTGCCAGTAGCCGACAGGGGACAGCTCCGGGGATTTCACCCCTCCACTTT. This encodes CASSRQGTAPGISPLHF.